The rows below give T cell receptor beta chains drawn from one sample of a study of blood T cell repertoires in COVID-19. The repertoire was sequenced with immunoSEQ multiplex PCR; TCRdb's copy has only in-frame clones and lacks some. This repertoire shows 120,000 or so clones, 85% to 90% found once; its top ten account for about 8%. Specimen: peripheral blood. The receptors were gathered from a man aged 50 to 60 with acute or convalescent COVID-19. Both conserved end residues are part of each CDR3. Fields, in order: D gene, J gene, V gene, clone size, CDR3 DNA, CDR3 protein. D genes are given only for firm matches. Clone size, where shown, is once, few, many, or a class for clones that have expanded.

NA	TRBJ2-3	TRBV29-1	NA	TGCAGCGTTGCACCTTTTAGTAGCACAGATACGCAGTATTTT	CSVAPFSSTDTQYF
NA	TRBJ2-7	TRBV4-3	NA	TGCGCCAGCAGCCGGGACAAAACCTACGAGCAGTACTTC	CASSRDKTYEQYF
TRBD2	TRBJ2-5	TRBV11-2	NA	TGTGCCAGCAGCTCCCCAAGCGGGAGAGGAGAGACCCAGTACTTC	CASSSPSGRGETQYF
NA	TRBJ2-3	TRBV14	NA	TGTGCCAGCAGCCCGGAGATCTGGGATACGCAGTATTTT	CASSPEIWDTQYF
NA	TRBJ1-5	TRBV6-5	NA	TGTGCCAGCAGTTACATTCAGGGACAAAATCAGCCCCAGCATTTT	CASSYIQGQNQPQHF
NA	TRBJ2-7	TRBV4-3	NA	TGCGCCAGCAGCCAAGATGGCGCAGGAATCTACGAGCAGTACTTC	CASSQDGAGIYEQYF
NA	TRBJ2-7	TRBV11-3	NA	TGTGCCAGCAGCTTAGAGTCCAGCGTATGGACCTACGAGCAGTACTTC	CASSLESSVWTYEQYF
TRBD2	TRBJ2-1	TRBV12-5	NA	TGTGCTAGTGGTTTGGGACTAGCGGGAGGGTACAATGAGCAGTTCTTC	CASGLGLAGGYNEQFF
NA	TRBJ1-5	TRBV6-1	few	TGTGCCAGCAGTGAAGGCAGAAATCAGCCCCAGCATTTT	CASSEGRNQPQHF
TRBD2	TRBJ2-7	TRBV5-1	NA	TGCGCCAGCAGCTCATACCGGGACTACCTATCGGGCGAGCAGTACTTC	CASSSYRDYLSGEQYF
NA	TRBJ2-7	TRBV21-1	NA	TGTGCCAGCAGCAACCACCGACAGGCCTACGAGCAGTACTTC	CASSNHRQAYEQYF
TRBD2	TRBJ2-2	TRBV29-1	NA	TGCAGCGTCAAGCGGGGAGTGGAAGCCGGGGAGCTGTTTTTT	CSVKRGVEAGELFF
TRBD1	TRBJ1-1	TRBV19	NA	TGTGCCAGTAGTATGGGACAGATCGGGACTGAAGCTTTCTTT	CASSMGQIGTEAFF
NA	TRBJ2-5	TRBV30	once	TGTGCCTGGAGTGTTCGGGAGAGGGGAGAGACCCAGTACTTC	CAWSVRERGETQYF
TRBD1	TRBJ1-1	TRBV9	NA	TGTGCCAGCAGCGCGCAACAGGGGGCGAACACTGAAGCTTTCTTT	CASSAQQGANTEAFF
TRBD1	TRBJ2-3	TRBV7-9	few	TGTGCCAGCAGCTGGGGACAGGGGGACACAGATACGCAGTATTTT	CASSWGQGDTDTQYF
NA	TRBJ2-7	TRBV29-1	NA	TGCAGCGTTGAAGCTGGGGGGAGTTTCTACGAGCAGTACTTC	CSVEAGGSFYEQYF
NA	TRBJ1-4	TRBV25-1	NA	TGTGCCAGCAGTGACCGGGGGACCGCAACTAATGAAAAACTGTTTTTT	CASSDRGTATNEKLFF
TRBD2	TRBJ2-7	TRBV5-4	NA	TGTGCCAGCAGCTTGAGACTAGCGGGCGAGCAGTACTTC	CASSLRLAGEQYF
TRBD2	TRBJ2-5	TRBV7-2	NA	TGTGCCAGCCCCACTAGCGGGAGGCAGAAGACCCAGTACTTC	CASPTSGRQKTQYF
NA	TRBJ2-3	TRBV24-1	NA	TGTGCCACCAGTGATGCCAGCGGCACAGATACGCAGTATTTT	CATSDASGTDTQYF
NA	TRBJ2-5	TRBV24-1	NA	TGTGCCACCAGTGGCCCTCCCGGGGGCCAAGAGACCCAGTACTTC	CATSGPPGGQETQYF
NA	TRBJ1-6	TRBV28	NA	TGTGCCAGCAGAGGACAGTCGGGTCCCCTCCACTTT	CASRGQSGPLHF
TRBD1	TRBJ1-5	TRBV24-1	NA	TGTGCCACCAGCCAACAGGGGTTGGGTCAGCCCCAGCATTTT	CATSQQGLGQPQHF
TRBD1	TRBJ2-6	TRBV10-3	NA	TGTGCCATCAGTGAGCCCCTCGGACAGGGGGGCTCTGGGGCCAACGTCCTGACTTTC	CAISEPLGQGGSGANVLTF
NA	TRBJ2-7	TRBV27	once	TGTGCCAGCAGTCTCCGAGGGGGTTCCTACGAGCAGTACTTC	CASSLRGGSYEQYF
TRBD2	TRBJ2-3	TRBV24-1	NA	TGTGCCACCATACCTTTTGGACTCGAGCGGGAGTACGGAGATACGCAGTATTTT	CATIPFGLEREYGDTQYF